Sequencing of this T cell receptor (beta chain) was carried out in a study of T-cell memory formation after mild COVID-19. Study details: The two donors had largely donor-specific TCR clusters.

TCRdb reanalysed the 5' RACE reads using MiXCR and keeps one entry per CDR3 protein. The table includes roughly 250,000 distinct CDR3 sequences, roughly a sixth detected once. The germline CDR1 and CDR2 sequences are SGHTA and FQGNSA. V lost 6 bases and J lost 1; bases outside the gene matches: 5. This CDR3 has 15 residues. This clonotype was counted ten times or more. The antigen remains unidentified. The study's findings and limits: There was a balanced CD4/CD8 profile in clones contracting day 15 to 85, and later expanders leaned CD4+.

The specimen was PBMCs or a T cell subset sorted from them (not recorded which). The genes are TRBV7-2 and TRBJ2-1, with 8 bases fitting TRBD1. This clonotype originated in a man aged 18 to 29 who had mild COVID-19 (a few samples of this study predate the infection). Cell type and time point are not known. The chain's CDR3 is CASSPDRGSYNEQFF. CDR3 DNA: TGTGCCAGCAGTCCCGACAGGGGTTCCTACAATGAGCAGTTCTTC.